A single sample gave rise to the 22 T cell receptor beta chains below, sequenced in a study of blood T cell repertoires in COVID-19. Measured with immunoSEQ multiplex PCR; TCRdb has only the in-frame clones, and not every one. The table has some 200,000 clones, roughly 86% seen once; the top ten hold about 9.3%. Sequencing was done on a sample of PBMCs or T cells enriched from blood (not recorded which). The receptors derive from a man between 18 and 29 years old with acute COVID-19.

V gene TRBV4-2 combines with J gene TRBJ2-1, with 8 bases that match TRBD2. Per the germline V gene, CDR1 is LGHNA and CDR2 is YNFKEQ. There are 15 residues in the CDR3. J was trimmed by 7 bases and V by 1 base; bases with no gene match: 6. The CDR3: CASSQVEIAGNEQFF. As DNA, the CDR3 is TGTGCCAGCAGCCAAGTTGAGATAGCGGGGAATGAGCAGTTCTTC.

The genes are TRBV5-4 and TRBJ2-7; D not resolved. Per germline, CDR1 SGHNT and CDR2 YYREEE (reference sequence). The CDR3 runs 13 residues. The ends were cut back, 2 bases at V and 3 bases at J, with 9 bases in the middle. Here the CDR3 reads CASSLNPYYEQYF. The CDR3 nucleotides read TGTGCCAGCAGCTTAAACCCCTACTACGAGCAGTACTTC.

This CDR3 is CASSLGSLSSGNTIYF. In DNA, the CDR3 is TGTGCCAGCAGCCTAGGGAGTTTGAGCTCTGGAAACACCATATATTTT. V is TRBV6-6 and J is TRBJ1-3; D gene unclear. Deletions cut 6 bases from V and 0 bases from J, with 15 bases between. Germline V gene data show CDR1 as MNHNY and CDR2 as SVGAGI (reference sequence). The CDR3 extends over 16 amino acids.

This sequence joins TRBV19 and TRBJ2-1; D perhaps matches TRBD2 (5 bases). V lost 5 bases to trimming and J lost 6 bases, with 11 bases between them. This CDR3 is built from 13 residues. Germline assignment: CDR1 LNHDA and CDR2 SQIVND (reference sequence). CDR3 sequence reads: CASSFQAGNEQFF. In DNA form, the CDR3 reads TGTGCCAGTAGTTTCCAGGCGGGCAATGAGCAGTTCTTC.

In its sample, this clone was seen once. The rearrangement joins TRBV29-1 to TRBJ2-2; the match to TRBD2 covers 7 bases. The CDR3 consists of 13 residues. Looked up from germline, CDR1 is SQVTM and CDR2 is ANQGSEA. The J segment lost 7 bases and the V segment lost 4 bases, leaving 6 bases of the junction unmatched. CDR3 bases: TGCAGCGTTGCCACTAGCGAAGGCGGGGAGCTGTTTTTT. Translated, it gives CSVATSEGGELFF.

The gene calls are TRBV2 and TRBJ2-5, with D perhaps matching TRBD2 (6 bases). Trimming cost V 2 bases and J 5 bases, with 15 bases left between them. The CDR3 runs to 15 residues. CDR1 is SNHLY and CDR2 is FYNNEI in the germline V gene. The CDR3 protein is CASSESLLARETQYF. The CDR3 DNA is TGTGCCAGCAGTGAAAGTTTACTAGCTCGGGAGACCCAGTACTTC.

The V gene is TRBV18, the J gene TRBJ2-1, with D possibly being TRBD2 (5 bases). Germline V CDR1 and CDR2: KGHSH, LQKENI. The CDR3 is made up of 17 amino acids. Trimming left V 6 bases short and J 1 base short, with 19 bases between. The CDR3 DNA reads TGTGCCAGCTCTCCCCGGAACGGAGGAGATTCCTACAATGAGCAGTTCTTC. Encoded protein: CASSPRNGGDSYNEQFF. Complete variable domain (other parts from reference TRBV18 and TRBJ2-1): NAGVMQNPRHLVRRRGQEARLRCSPMKGHSHVYWYRQLPEEGLKFMVYLQKENIIDESGMPKERFSAEFPKEGPSILRIQQVVRGDSAAYFCASSPRNGGDSYNEQFFGPGTRLTVL.

CDR3 in amino acids: CASSSGTSGRILSSYNEQFF. CDR3 sequence (DNA): TGCGCCAGCAGTTCCGGGACTAGCGGGAGGATCTTAAGCTCCTACAATGAGCAGTTCTTC. The rearrangement joins TRBV5-1 to TRBJ2-1; TRBD2 matches 15 bases. Germline V lookup: CDR1 SGHRS, CDR2 YFSETQ. The CDR3 extends over 20 amino acids. Trimming cost V 5 bases and J 0 bases; bases outside gene matches: 12.

The J gene is TRBJ1-2, the V gene TRBV19; 7 nucleotides align to TRBD1. The V segment lost 1 base and the J segment 3 bases; nucleotides outside the gene matches: 8. Germline CDR1 reads LNHDA; CDR2 reads SQIVND (reference sequence). This CDR3 contains 16 residues. The CDR3 sequence is CASSIALTGPDYGYTF. CDR3 coding DNA: TGTGCCAGTAGTATAGCGCTGACAGGGCCTGACTATGGCTACACCTTC.

V gene TRBV15 combines with J gene TRBJ1-2, with D possibly TRBD1 on 5 matching bases. V gave up 5 bases and J gave up 4 bases, with 14 bases separating them. In germline, CDR1 is LNHNV, CDR2 YYDKDF (reference sequence). The CDR3 sequence is 14 residues long. The CDR3 spells CATSESRVTYGYTF. CDR3 sequence (DNA): TGTGCCACCAGCGAGTCCAGGGTAACCTATGGCTACACCTTC.

The V call is TRBV14, the J call TRBJ1-1; TRBD1 aligns across 8 bases. Germline loops: CDR1 SGHDN, CDR2 FVKESK. The V and J ends lost 3 bases and 0 bases, in that order; junction bases with no gene match: 18. This CDR3 region has 20 residues. The CDR3 loop is CASSHRSGDRSLYMNTEAFF. CDR3 nucleotides: TGTGCCAGCAGCCATCGGAGTGGGGACAGGAGCCTTTACATGAACACTGAAGCTTTCTTT.

This chain uses TRBV6-5 with TRBJ1-2, with D maybe TRBD1 (6 bases). Per the germline V gene, CDR1 is MNHEY and CDR2 is SVGAGI. This CDR3 region has 15 residues. The germline V and J ends were trimmed by 6 bases and 1 base, with 15 bases remaining between them. CDR3 in DNA: TGTGCCAGCAGGCCTTACAGGGAGGGTAACTATGGCTACACCTTC. Amino acids: CASRPYREGNYGYTF.

The chain couples TRBV6-5 to TRBJ1-1; D might be TRBD1 (5 bases). Trimming pared 4 bases from V and 6 bases from J, leaving 15 bases between. Per the germline V gene, CDR1 is MNHEY and CDR2 is SVGAGI. The CDR3 contains 14 residues. CDR3 region: CASSSQGGTPEAFF. The CDR3 DNA follows: TGTGCCAGCAGTTCACAAGGAGGGACCCCTGAAGCTTTCTTT.

The chain has TRBV25-1 and TRBJ2-7; 12 bases match TRBD1. V gave up 2 bases and J gave up 4 bases; unmatched junction bases: 6. This CDR3 is built from 16 residues. Germline V lookup: CDR1 MGHDK, CDR2 SYGVNS. CDR3 residues: CASSEPGQGAVYEQYF. The CDR3 DNA reads TGTGCCAGCAGTGAACCGGGACAGGGGGCTGTTTACGAGCAGTACTTC.

The chain recombines TRBV5-5 with TRBJ2-1; D not certain. V lost 5 bases and J lost 4, with 10 bases in between. Germline CDR1 and CDR2: SGHKS and YYEKEE (reference sequence). This CDR3 comprises 13 residues. As DNA, the CDR3 is TGTGCCAGCAGTCTTGGCTCTTACAATGAGCAGTTCTTC. It yields the protein CASSLGSYNEQFF.

The chain is built from TRBV3-1 (or the pseudogene TRBV3-2) and TRBJ1-2, with TRBD1 matching 11 bases. This CDR3 is 12 amino acids long. Germline CDR1 LGHDT, CDR2 YNNKEL (reference sequence). The V gene end was trimmed by 7 bases and the J gene end by 7 bases; junction bases not matched to a gene: 2. In DNA form, the CDR3 reads TGTGCCAGCAAGGGACAGGGGGGTGGCTACACCTTC. Amino acid sequence: CASKGQGGGYTF.

The chain joins TRBV2 to TRBJ1-4, with 7 bases lining up with TRBD1. CDR3 size: 14 residues. Germline V gene lookup returns CDR1 SNHLY and CDR2 FYNNEI. J lost 5 bases, V lost 10 bases, and 10 bases had no gene match. The CDR3 coding sequence is TGTGCCACCCGGACGACAGGGCGGAATGAAAAACTGTTTTTT. Amino acids: CATRTTGRNEKLFF.

The V call is TRBV6-5, the J call TRBJ2-5; TRBD1 might be the D (6 bases). The CDR3 runs to 15 residues. The V and J ends lost 6 bases and 5 bases respectively, with 19 bases between them. Germline CDR1 and CDR2: MNHEY and SVGAGI. The CDR3 region has the DNA TGTGCCAGCAGATCGACCTTACAGGGTTGGGAGACCCAGTACTTC. This translates into CASRSTLQGWETQYF.

This chain uses TRBV28 with TRBJ2-5; 8 nucleotides match TRBD2. The length of the CDR3 is 14 residues. Trimming removed 5 bases from V and 4 bases from J; junction bases left unmatched: 6. Germline V lookup: CDR1 MDHEN, CDR2 SYDVKM. This CDR3 reads CASSLPSGRETQYF. The CDR3 coding sequence is TGTGCCAGCAGTCTGCCAAGCGGGAGAGAGACCCAGTACTTC.

The chain has TRBV27 and TRBJ2-7; possible D gene TRBD2, 6 bases. CDR3 length: 13 residues. V was pared by 2 bases and J by 4 bases, with 9 bases between. Germline V gene data show CDR1 as MNHEY and CDR2 as SMNVEV (reference sequence). The CDR3 DNA reads as TGTGCCAGCAGTTTAGAAGGAGGGTACGAGCAGTACTTC. This codes for CASSLEGGYEQYF.

The chain links TRBV10-1 to TRBJ2-1; D is unclear. Trimming took 0 bases from V and 6 from J, leaving 6 bases between them. This CDR3 is 13 amino acids long. Germline assignment: CDR1 WNHNN and CDR2 SYGVQD (reference sequence). The CDR3 sequence is CASSESRFNEQFF. CDR3 DNA sequence: TGCGCCAGCAGTGAGTCTCGGTTCAATGAGCAGTTCTTC.

There are many counts of this clone. The rearrangement joins TRBV5-6 to TRBJ2-1, with a weak D call TRBD1 (5 bases). V was cut by 0 bases and J by 0 bases, with 10 bases left in between. In germline, CDR1 is SGHDT, CDR2 YYEEEE. The CDR3 has 16 residues. The CDR3 loop is CASSLGVGLSYNEQFF. CDR3 nucleotide sequence: TGTGCCAGCAGCTTGGGGGTGGGGCTCTCCTACAATGAGCAGTTCTTC.